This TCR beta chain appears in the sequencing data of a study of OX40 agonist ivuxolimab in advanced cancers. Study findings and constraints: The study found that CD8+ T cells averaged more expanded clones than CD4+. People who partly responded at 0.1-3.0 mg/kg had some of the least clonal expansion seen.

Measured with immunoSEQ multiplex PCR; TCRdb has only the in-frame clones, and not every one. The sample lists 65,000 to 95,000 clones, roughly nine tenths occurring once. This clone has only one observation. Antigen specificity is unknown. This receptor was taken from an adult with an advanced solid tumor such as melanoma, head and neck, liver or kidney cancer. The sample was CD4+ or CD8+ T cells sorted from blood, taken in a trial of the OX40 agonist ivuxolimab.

CDR3 protein: CASSQDLGGYTF. CDR3 bases: TGCGCCAGCAGCCAAGATTTGGGGGGCTACACCTTC. V and J are TRBV4-1 and TRBJ1-2; D call uncertain. CDR3 size: 12 residues. Per germline, CDR1 MGHRA and CDR2 YSYEKL. Deletions cut 0 bases from V and 8 bases from J, with 7 bases between.